One sample yielded the 9 T cell receptor beta chains listed below, sequenced in a study of PD-1 blockade in classical Hodgkin lymphoma. Libraries were prepared by immunoSEQ multiplex PCR; TCRdb keeps only in-frame clonotypes and omits some of them. The sample lists roughly 30,000 clones; around 80% were seen once. Time point in this sample: cycle 4 day 1 (C4D1), after five to seven weeks of nivolumab. The patients all showed relapse after autologous stem cell transplantation, while their brentuximab vedotin exposure varied. It was by magnetic negative selection that CD4+ T cells were purified from thawed PBMCs. The specimen comprised CD4+ T cells from blood, sampled before the fourth cycle of nivolumab. The receptors come from a human donor with classical Hodgkin lymphoma.

V and J are TRBV5-4 and TRBJ2-3, with 8 bases lining up with TRBD1. Germline values: CDR1 SGHNT, CDR2 YYREEE (reference sequence). The CDR3 loop spans 16 amino acids. Germline trimming cut 4 bases from V and 0 bases from J; bases unmatched to any gene: 7. The CDR3 loop reads CASSLDRVGSTDTQYF. In nucleotides, the CDR3 is TGTGCCAGCAGCCTGGACAGGGTAGGAAGCACAGATACGCAGTATTTT.

This clone was observed a single time. The V call is TRBV5-6, the J call TRBJ1-5; D might be TRBD1 (6 bases). The V end was cut by 3 bases, the J end by 0 bases, with 13 bases between. The germline CDR1 and CDR2 sequences are SGHDT and YYEEEE. The CDR3 runs to 16 residues. CDR3 in DNA: TGTGCCAGCAGCTGGGGGTCGGGACATAGCAATCAGCCCCAGCATTTT. Amino acids: CASSWGSGHSNQPQHF.

The V gene is TRBV6-1, the J gene TRBJ2-2; no firm D call. Germline assignment: CDR1 MNHNS and CDR2 SASEGT. The CDR3 totals 15 residues. Trimming stripped 4 bases from V and 1 base from J, with 10 bases between. As DNA, the CDR3 is TGTGCCAGCAGTGTTAAAGGCGGGAACACCGGGGAGCTGTTTTTT. This sequence encodes CASSVKGGNTGELFF.

The chain joins TRBV19 to TRBJ1-5; 9 bases map to TRBD1. J was trimmed by 0 bases and V by 4 bases; bases with no gene match: 13. CDR3 length: 19 residues. Germline V lookup: CDR1 LNHDA, CDR2 SQIVND (reference sequence). The CDR3 DNA follows: TGTGCCAGTAGTACCCCCCCGGACAGGGGCCTGAGTAGCAATCAGCCCCAGCATTTT. It codes for CASSTPPDRGLSSNQPQHF. The entire variable domain, with the rest obtained from reference TRBV19 and TRBJ1-5, is as follows: DGGITQSPKYLFRKEGQNVTLSCEQNLNHDAMYWYRQDPGQGLRLIYYSQIVNDFQKGDIAEGYSVSREKKESFPLTVTSAQKNPTAFYLCASSTPPDRGLSSNQPQHFGDGTRLSIL.

The chain uses TRBV7-9 and TRBJ1-1, with 10 bases that match TRBD1. The CDR3 length is 16 residues. Per germline, CDR1 SEHNR and CDR2 FQNEAQ (reference sequence). Unmatched junction bases numbered 7, after V lost 1 base and J lost 5 bases. The DNA for the CDR3 is TGTGCCAGCAGCTTAGGGGACAGGGGAGACAGGACTGAAGCTTTCTTT. Translating gives CASSLGDRGDRTEAFF.

The V call is TRBV28, the J call TRBJ2-7; 7 bases agree with TRBD1. Germline lookup yields CDR1 MDHEN and CDR2 SYDVKM. V lost 2 bases to trimming and J lost 4 bases; unmatched junction nucleotides: 5. This CDR3 region has 14 residues. CDR3 sequence: CASSLPGQPYEQYF. DNA for the CDR3: TGTGCCAGCAGTTTACCGGGACAGCCTTACGAGCAGTACTTC.

In this sample, this clone turned up once. The genes are TRBV5-6 and TRBJ1-3; D remains unclear. The V end was cut by 7 bases, the J end by 0 bases, with 14 bases between. Germline CDR1 SGHDT, CDR2 YYEEEE. The CDR3 is 15 residues long. The CDR3 reads CASGPLEGSGNTIYF. The CDR3 DNA is TGTGCCAGCGGCCCCCTCGAGGGCTCTGGAAACACCATATATTTT.

The genes are TRBV28 and TRBJ1-1; 8 bases fit TRBD1. V was pared by 10 bases and J by 11 bases, with 12 bases of the junction left unmatched. Germline assignment: CDR1 MDHEN and CDR2 SYDVKM. The CDR3 has 12 amino acids. The CDR3 nucleotides are TGTGCCACCCAGACAGGGGAGGTAAGGGCTTTCTTT. This codes for CATQTGEVRAFF.

This chain uses TRBV5-1 with TRBJ2-2; the match to TRBD2 covers 11 bases. The germline gives CDR1 SGHRS, CDR2 YFSETQ. The CDR3 has 15 residues. The V segment lost 4 bases and the J segment 4 bases; nucleotides outside the gene matches: 3. The CDR3 loop is CASSPGTSGTGELFF. CDR3 nucleotides: TGCGCCAGCAGCCCCGGGACTAGCGGCACCGGGGAGCTGTTTTTT.